A single sample is the source of the 23 T cell receptor beta chains below, sequenced in a study of T cell responses to AZD1222 COVID-19 vaccine. Repertoires were generated with immunoSEQ multiplex PCR, while TCRdb's copy carries only in-frame clones and drops some. The sample has about 120,000 clones; about 87% are singletons. The material was peripheral blood, obtained on day 0 of AZD1222 vaccination. The receptors derive from an adult in good health.

The chain links TRBV5-1 to TRBJ2-7; TRBD2 is a possible D gene (5 bases). V was pared by 0 bases and J by 5 bases, with 9 bases between. In germline, CDR1 is SGHRS, CDR2 YFSETQ. This CDR3 is 13 amino acids long. CDR3 region: CASSLDGVHEQYF. The DNA for the CDR3 is TGCGCCAGCAGCTTGGACGGGGTTCACGAGCAGTACTTC.

This clone was detected only once. The J gene is TRBJ2-7, the V gene TRBV19; 8 positions match TRBD1. V lost 5 bases to trimming and J lost 2 bases; unmatched junction nucleotides: 8. Germline CDR1 reads LNHDA; CDR2 reads SQIVND (reference sequence). This CDR3 has 15 amino acids. CDR3 residues: CASSYDGTGPYEQYF. The CDR3 coding sequence is TGTGCCAGTAGTTACGACGGGACAGGACCCTACGAGCAGTACTTC.

The chain is built from TRBV19 and TRBJ2-7, with 9 bases that match TRBD1. With 5 bases clipped from V and 6 bases from J, the junction kept 8 bases outside the gene matches. The CDR3 covers 14 residues. Germline V gene data show CDR1 as LNHDA and CDR2 as SQIVND (reference sequence). DNA for the CDR3: TGTGCCAGTAGTTTGGGACAGGGTCTTATCGAGCAGTACTTC. This translates into CASSLGQGLIEQYF.

The table lists this clone with a few counts. The chain joins TRBV6-1 to TRBJ1-5; D unresolved. Deletions cut 2 bases from V and 4 bases from J, with 18 bases between. The CDR3 runs 17 residues. CDR1 MNHNS and CDR2 SASEGT come from the germline V gene. The CDR3 nucleotides are TGTGCCAGCAGTGAACATGGTAGGGCATCCTTTAATCAGCCCCAGCATTTT. Amino acid sequence: CASSEHGRASFNQPQHF.

The chain has TRBV28 and TRBJ2-7; D tentatively fits TRBD1 or TRBD2 (5 bases each). The CDR3 loop spans 14 amino acids. Trimming pared 5 bases from V and 12 bases from J, leaving 23 bases between. Germline CDR1 reads MDHEN; CDR2 reads SYDVKM. Written as DNA, the CDR3 is TGTGCCAGCAGTCCCACGCCCCGGGGCCAGACTCCGTACTTC. The encoded protein is CASSPTPRGQTPYF. The full variable domain, completed using reference TRBV28 and TRBJ2-7, is DVKVTQSSRYLVKRTGEKVFLECVQDMDHENMFWYRQDPGLGLRLIYFSYDVKMKEKGDIPEGYSVSREKKERFSLILESASTNQTSMYLCASSPTPRGQTPYFGPGTRLTVT.

CDR3 protein: CASSFGGTSGNTIYF. The DNA for the CDR3 is TGTGCCAGCAGCTTCGGCGGCACCTCTGGAAACACCATATATTTT. The chain links TRBV13 to TRBJ1-3; no reliable D call. V was trimmed by 3 bases and J by 0 bases, leaving 9 bases between them. Germline assignment: CDR1 PRHDT and CDR2 FYEKMQ (reference sequence). The length of the CDR3 is 15 residues.

The count of this clone is one. CDR3 coding DNA: TGCGCCAGCAGCTTGGAAGAGACAGGGGGCACTGAAGCTTTCTTT. Its translation is CASSLEETGGTEAFF. The chain employs TRBV5-1 and TRBJ1-1; 9 bases line up with TRBD1. V lost 0 bases and J lost 4; bases outside the gene matches: 4. Germline CDR1 reads SGHRS; CDR2 reads YFSETQ. The CDR3 extends over 15 amino acids.

The gene calls are TRBV3-1 (or the pseudogene TRBV3-2) and TRBJ1-3; D not resolved. This CDR3 region has 16 residues. The germline V gene has CDR1 LGHDT and CDR2 YNNKEL (reference sequence). With 5 bases removed from V and 0 bases from J, the gap between germline ends came to 14 bases. The CDR3 DNA reads as TGTGCCAGCAGCGACCTGGCCATAAGCTCTGGAAACACCATATATTTT. Amino acids: CASSDLAISSGNTIYF.

V usage is TRBV5-1 and J usage is TRBJ2-7, with D unresolved. Germline V gene sequence: CDR1 SGHRS, CDR2 YFSETQ. The V end was cut by 3 bases, the J end by 0 bases, with 13 bases between. The CDR3 runs 15 residues. Here the CDR3 DNA reads TGCGCCAGCAGCTGGAAGACGGATAGCTCCTACGAGCAGTACTTC. Protein sequence: CASSWKTDSSYEQYF.

The chain couples TRBV4-2 to TRBJ1-6; tentatively, D is TRBD1 (5 bases). V lost 0 bases and J lost 6, with 6 bases in between. Looked up from germline, CDR1 is LGHNA and CDR2 is YNFKEQ. The CDR3 has 14 amino acids. The CDR3 nucleotides read TGTGCCAGCAGCCAAGACAGGGTTAATTCACCCCTCCACTTT. As protein: CASSQDRVNSPLHF.

The gene calls are TRBV5-4 and TRBJ1-1; D not resolved. The germline CDR1 and CDR2 sequences are SGHNT and YYREEE (reference sequence). This CDR3 region has 13 residues. With 8 bases removed from V and 1 base from J, the gap between germline ends came to 12 bases. The CDR3 sequence: CASFLTGNTEAFF. DNA for the CDR3: TGTGCCAGTTTCCTGACGGGGAACACTGAAGCTTTCTTT.

This chain connects TRBV28 to TRBJ2-2; 9 nucleotides match TRBD2. The CDR3 spans 15 residues. J gave up 6 bases and V 5 bases, and 7 bases lay outside the gene matches. Germline CDR1 is MDHEN and CDR2 is SYDVKM. CDR3 in DNA: TGTGCCAGCAGTATCGGGACTAGCTACGCCGGGGAGCTGTTTTTT. Translation gives CASSIGTSYAGELFF. Drawing the rest from reference TRBV28 and TRBJ2-2, the complete variable domain is DVKVTQSSRYLVKRTGEKVFLECVQDMDHENMFWYRQDPGLGLRLIYFSYDVKMKEKGDIPEGYSVSREKKERFSLILESASTNQTSMYLCASSIGTSYAGELFFGEGSRLTVL.

The chain has TRBV6-5 and TRBJ2-7, with 7 bases that match TRBD2. The trim removed 5 bases at V and 4 bases at J, leaving 5 bases unmatched. The CDR3 has 13 amino acids. Germline lookup yields CDR1 MNHEY and CDR2 SVGAGI. CDR3 sequence reads: CASSTGGRYEQYF. CDR3 nucleotides: TGTGCCAGCAGTACGGGAGGTAGATACGAGCAGTACTTC.

The chain joins TRBV9 to TRBJ1-2; 7 nucleotides line up with TRBD1. With 5 bases clipped from V and 6 bases from J, the junction kept 7 bases outside the gene matches. The germline CDR1 and CDR2 sequences are SGDLS and YYNGEE. The CDR3 runs 13 residues. The CDR3 nucleotides read TGTGCCAGCAGAGGCGACAGGGACAATGGCTACACCTTC. This sequence encodes CASRGDRDNGYTF.

The rearrangement joins TRBV27 to TRBJ1-1; D is uncertain. Trimming cost V 2 bases and J 4 bases, with 14 bases left between them. CDR3 size: 15 residues. From germline, CDR1 is MNHEY and CDR2 SMNVEV (reference sequence). CDR3 sequence (DNA): TGTGCCAGCAGTTTAGAGGCGGGAACCTTCACTGAAGCTTTCTTT. Protein product: CASSLEAGTFTEAFF.

This rearrangement joins TRBV13 to TRBJ2-7; TRBD2 matches at 8 bases. The V segment lost 1 base and the J segment 2 bases; nucleotides outside the gene matches: 4. The CDR3 spans 15 residues. CDR1 PRHDT and CDR2 FYEKMQ come from the germline V gene (reference sequence). The CDR3 here is CASSLATSGPYEQYF. DNA of the CDR3: TGTGCCAGCAGCTTAGCCACTAGCGGTCCCTACGAGCAGTACTTC.

The chain carries TRBV5-8 and TRBJ1-1; TRBD1 is a possible D gene (5 bases). Germline V gene data show CDR1 as SGHTS and CDR2 as YDEGEE. The CDR3 is 14 residues long. Trimming took 4 bases from V and 4 from J, leaving 14 bases between them. CDR3 protein: CASSQVPRVTEAFF. CDR3 coding DNA: TGTGCCAGCAGCCAAGTCCCCAGGGTCACTGAAGCTTTCTTT.

The V and J genes are TRBV3-1 (or the pseudogene TRBV3-2) and TRBJ2-7; 7 bases line up with TRBD1. The length of the CDR3 is 14 residues. The V gene end was trimmed by 4 bases and the J gene end by 3 bases; junction bases not matched to a gene: 6. Germline values: CDR1 LGHDT, CDR2 YNNKEL (reference sequence). CDR3 sequence reads: CASSPRQGRYEQYF. The CDR3 nucleotides read TGTGCCAGCAGCCCGAGACAGGGACGCTACGAGCAGTACTTC.

This chain connects TRBV30 to TRBJ1-2, with a tentative D call TRBD1 (5 bases). The CDR3 has 13 residues. Trimming left V 5 bases short and J 0 bases short, with 10 bases between. Germline lookup yields CDR1 GTSNPN and CDR2 SVGIG (reference sequence). Here the CDR3 reads CAWQPGSNYGYTF. The DNA for the CDR3 is TGTGCCTGGCAACCAGGGTCTAACTATGGCTACACCTTC.

V and J are TRBV30 and TRBJ1-5, with no clear D. Trimming took off 4 bases at V and 0 bases at J, with 7 bases between the two ends. CDR1 is GTSNPN and CDR2 is SVGIG in the germline V gene (reference sequence). This CDR3 has 13 residues. CDR3 DNA: TGTGCCTGGAATTTACTTAGCAATCAGCCCCAGCATTTT. Protein product: CAWNLLSNQPQHF.

The chain employs TRBV28 and TRBJ1-5; no reliable D call. The CDR3 length is 12 residues. The V and J ends lost 5 bases and 12 bases respectively, with 14 bases between them. From germline, CDR1 is MDHEN and CDR2 SYDVKM. The CDR3 DNA follows: TGTGCCAGCAGTCCCCTGGGTTTGGTCCAGCATTTT. Its translation is CASSPLGLVQHF. Filled out from reference TRBV28 and TRBJ1-5, the complete variable domain reads DVKVTQSSRYLVKRTGEKVFLECVQDMDHENMFWYRQDPGLGLRLIYFSYDVKMKEKGDIPEGYSVSREKKERFSLILESASTNQTSMYLCASSPLGLVQHFGDGTRLSIL.

The chain couples TRBV9 to TRBJ1-1, with D perhaps matching TRBD1 (5 bases). The CDR3 sequence is 15 residues long. Germline-derived CDR1 and CDR2 are SGDLS and YYNGEE. V was clipped by 4 bases and J by 0 bases, with 13 bases between them. CDR3 in amino acids: CASSRPGAMNTEAFF. The DNA for the CDR3 is TGTGCCAGCAGCCGCCCCGGGGCGATGAACACTGAAGCTTTCTTT.

DNA of the CDR3: TGTGCCAGCAGCTTAGGCCCAATTCACGGCTACACCTTC. Its translation: CASSLGPIHGYTF. This chain connects TRBV7-9 to TRBJ1-2; the D is unclear. The ends were cut back, 1 base at V and 8 bases at J, with 11 bases in the middle. CDR3 length: 13 amino acids. Germline CDR1 and CDR2: SEHNR and FQNEAQ (reference sequence).